The T cell receptor beta chain under discussion was sequenced for a study of blood T cell repertoires in COVID-19. The wider study: The United States, Italy and Spain provided the acute and convalescent COVID-19 samples. PBMCs, B-cell-depleted T cells, or T cells were the source of the cDNA or gDNA that made up the material.

The method was immunoSEQ multiplex PCR; TCRdb's version includes in-frame clones alone and lacks a portion of them. The table shows 300,000 to 400,000 clones, with roughly nine tenths occurring only once. Recruitment covered under 25 US areas and drew participants whose ages spanned about 18 to 90 years. Each participant's cohort was designated according to participant-reported clinical history. The CDR3 length is 14 residues. V gave up 4 bases and J gave up 6 bases; unmatched junction bases: 4. The germline V gene encodes CDR1 LNHDA and CDR2 SQIVND (reference sequence). The receptor comes from a man in his sixties who had recovered from COVID-19. This chain links TRBV19 with TRBJ1-2, with TRBD1 identical over 11 bases. The sample taken for sequencing was PBMCs or T cells enriched from blood (not recorded which). The CDR3 nucleotides are TGTGCCAGTAGTACGCGGGACAGGGGGAATGGCTACACCTTC. Translation gives CASSTRDRGNGYTF.